The entry below gives a single T cell receptor (gamma chain) sequence along with its context. It lacks a known antigen. DNA and listed protein disagree at residue 4, so the protein shown here was translated from the DNA. This specimen belongs to a study of human gamma delta and Vdelta1 T cells listed by TCRdb under 2018. For the study in its entirety: The study investigated Delta One T cells, Vd1+ gamma-delta T cells, as cytotoxic effectors against acute myeloid leukemia.

The CDR3 goes from the cysteine to the phenylalanine over 12 residues. Only the CDR3 DNA stays, 36 bases, in frame from base 1. CDR1 and CDR2 (EGSNGY, YDSYNSKV) derive from the germline V gene. The library was generated by PCR. Instrument used: Illumina MiSeq. After TCRdb called clones again from the public reads with CATT, rows with identical DNA were merged. This sample holds 2,500 to 3,000 gamma-chain clones; over 4% were observed only once. The ten top clones hold about 12% of the sample. The specimen was naive CD27+ Vdelta1 gamma-delta T cells from blood. The sequence derives from a human donor in good health. The chain is made from TRGV2 and TRGJ1 or TRGJ2. The nucleotide sequence reads TGTGCCACCTTGGACGGGCAGTGGAGGAAACTCTTT. Its protein product is CATLDGQWRKLF.